These 18 T cell receptor beta chains came from one sample sequenced in a study of vaccination and CD4 T cells after COVID-19. No antigen has been identified for these receptors. Researchers used the Oncomine TCR Beta short-read assay to sequence DNA from cultured CD4+ T cells. TCRdb passed the PCR reads through MiXCR, listing each CDR3 protein once. The data show about 14,000 distinct CDR3 sequences, around 48% seen once. Treatment in this sample: approximately nine-day PBMC culture with coronavirus spike peptide pools or control peptides (ViraFEST assay). Sequencing was carried out using CD4+ T cells from blood, cultured in vitro. These receptors were obtained from a human donor who had recovered from COVID-19.

By sample fraction, this clonotype is large. The chain has TRBV25-1 and TRBJ1-2; possible D gene TRBD1, 5 bases. CDR1 and CDR2 from the germline V gene are MGHDK and SYGVNS. The CDR3 is 14 residues long. Trimming took 5 bases from V and 4 from J, leaving 14 bases between them. CDR3 residues: CASSTQGALYGYTF. The CDR3 nucleotides read TGTGCCAGCAGTACTCAGGGAGCCCTCTATGGCTACACCTTC.

This clonotype has just one count. This chain uses TRBV25-1 with TRBJ1-4; a possible D gene is TRBD1 (5 bases). Germline assignment: CDR1 MGHDK and CDR2 SYGVNS. V shed 9 bases and J shed 4 bases, with 12 bases lying between them. The CDR3 spans 13 residues. The CDR3 nucleotides read TGTGCCAGTCAGACAGTAGATAATGAAAAACTGTTTTTT. It encodes CASQTVDNEKLFF.

This clonotype was detected a few times. The J gene is TRBJ2-3, the V gene TRBV20-1, with TRBD2 matching over 7 bases. This CDR3 comprises 18 residues. Germline V gene lookup returns CDR1 DFQATT and CDR2 SNEGSKA (reference sequence). The trim removed 2 bases at V and 8 bases at J, leaving 22 bases unmatched. The CDR3 DNA follows: TGCAGTGCTAGACAACCACCAAAAGGAGGGAGGGACGCGCCTACGCAGTATTTT. It encodes CSARQPPKGGRDAPTQYF.

The genes are TRBV6-1 and TRBJ2-2; TRBD1 matches at 9 bases. The CDR3 length is 18 residues. V shed 2 bases and J 2 bases; nucleotides not matched to a gene: 9. The germline gives CDR1 MNHNS, CDR2 SASEGT. The chain's CDR3 is CASSERLPGQGNTGELFF. CDR3 nucleotide sequence: TGTGCCAGCAGTGAAAGGCTTCCGGGACAGGGAAACACCGGGGAGCTGTTTTTT.

V usage is TRBV2 and J usage is TRBJ1-5; the D is unclear. V gave up 6 bases and J gave up 0 bases, with 6 bases separating them. This CDR3 contains 13 residues. Germline assignment: CDR1 SNHLY and CDR2 FYNNEI. CDR3 in DNA: TGTGCCAGCAGAAGGGATAGCAATCAGCCCCAGCATTTT. Its protein product is CASRRDSNQPQHF.

This clonotype appeared a few times. The chain carries TRBV19 and TRBJ1-3; D gene uncertain. This CDR3 comprises 16 residues. Germline CDR1 is LNHDA and CDR2 is SQIVND (reference sequence). The V gene lost 5 bases and the J gene lost 0 bases, with 14 bases spanning the gap. As DNA, the CDR3 is TGTGCCAGTAGTCCTTGGGGAAGTAGCTCTGGAAACACCATATATTTT. Translating it yields CASSPWGSSSGNTIYF.

The rearrangement links TRBV10-3 to TRBJ1-1, with a tentative D call TRBD1 (6 bases). V dropped 6 bases and J dropped 5 bases, with 28 bases sitting between them. There are 18 residues in the CDR3. Germline assignment: CDR1 ENHRY and CDR2 SYGVKD. The CDR3 sequence is CAISKINIPEGETTEAFF. The DNA of the CDR3 is TGTGCCATCAGCAAGATCAACATCCCGGAGGGGGAGACGACTGAAGCTTTCTTT.

V usage is TRBV7-2 and J usage is TRBJ1-2; D not resolved. The CDR3 is made up of 13 amino acids. The germline V and J ends were trimmed by 1 base and 4 bases, with 7 bases remaining between them. Germline loops: CDR1 SGHTA, CDR2 FQGNSA. CDR3 in DNA: TGTGCCAGCAGCTTAGAACGCGTCTATGGCTACACCTTC. It translates to CASSLERVYGYTF.

The genes are TRBV29-1 and TRBJ2-2; the match to TRBD1 covers 9 bases. CDR1 is SQVTM and CDR2 is ANQGSEA in the germline V gene. This CDR3 comprises 15 residues. The V and J ends lost 1 base and 4 bases, in that order; junction bases with no gene match: 4. In DNA, the CDR3 is TGCAGCGTTGAAGTGAACAGGGGGCCCACCGGGGAGCTGTTTTTT. Protein: CSVEVNRGPTGELFF.

This chain uses TRBV2 with TRBJ1-6; D is unresolved. The CDR3 is made up of 13 amino acids. The V end lost 6 bases, the J end lost 0 bases, and 3 bases lay between the germline ends. Germline CDR1 reads SNHLY; CDR2 reads FYNNEI. CDR3 DNA sequence: TGTGCCAGCAGGGACTCCTATAATTCACCCCTCCACTTT. Translating gives CASRDSYNSPLHF. Full variable domain (outside the CDR3, taken from reference TRBV2 and TRBJ1-6): EPEVTQTPSHQVTQMGQEVILRCVPISNHLYFYWYRQILGQKVEFLVSFYNNEISEKSEIFDDQFSVERPDGSNFTLKIRSTKLEDSAMYFCASRDSYNSPLHFGNGTRLTVT.

The V call is TRBV20-1, the J call TRBJ2-1; tentative D call: TRBD2 (6 bases). Germline CDR1 reads DFQATT; CDR2 reads SNEGSKA (reference sequence). Trimming left V 0 bases short and J 7 bases short, with 10 bases between. The CDR3 runs 13 residues. The CDR3 is CSARDAGLNEQFF. The CDR3 DNA is TGCAGTGCTAGAGATGCGGGGCTGAATGAGCAGTTCTTC.

The chain couples TRBV6-1 to TRBJ1-3; D remains unclear. CDR3 length: 15 amino acids. Trimming took off 2 bases at V and 0 bases at J, with 8 bases between the two ends. Germline V gives CDR1 MNHNS, CDR2 SASEGT. The DNA of the CDR3 is TGTGCCAGCAGTGAAATAGGCTCCTCTGGAAACACCATATATTTT. As protein: CASSEIGSSGNTIYF.

The chain carries TRBV20-1 and TRBJ2-3; D perhaps matches TRBD1 (6 bases). Trimming shortened V by 5 bases and J by 9 bases, and 15 bases separated the two germline ends. The CDR3 extends over 12 amino acids. Per the germline V gene, CDR1 is DFQATT and CDR2 is SNEGSKA (reference sequence). CDR3 coding DNA: TGCAGTGCTGTCGGATACAGGGTAACGCAGTATTTT. Its translation: CSAVGYRVTQYF.

The chain uses TRBV29-1 and TRBJ1-2, with D perhaps TRBD1 (6 bases). The CDR3 is 12 amino acids. Between the trimmed V and J ends, which lost 5 bases and 2 bases, there was a span of 9 bases. Germline CDR1 is SQVTM and CDR2 is ANQGSEA. This CDR3 is CSVLRGNYGYTF. CDR3 in DNA: TGCAGCGTTCTCAGGGGCAACTATGGCTACACCTTC.

This CDR3 reads CASSQQGSTYEQYF. The CDR3 region has the DNA TGTGCCAGCAGTCAACAGGGGAGCACCTACGAGCAGTACTTC. This chain uses TRBV6-1 with TRBJ2-7; 7 bases fit TRBD1. V lost 5 bases and J lost 2; bases outside the gene matches: 6. CDR3 size: 14 residues. In germline, CDR1 is MNHNS, CDR2 SASEGT.

This clonotype has more than one count but fewer than ten. The chain links TRBV20-1 to TRBJ1-2; 11 nucleotides align to TRBD1. The germline V gene has CDR1 DFQATT and CDR2 SNEGSKA (reference sequence). The junction had 8 bases not matched to a gene; V was cut back by 3 bases and J by 8 bases. The CDR3 has 14 residues. The CDR3 is CSASRTGGVEGYTF. The CDR3 DNA reads TGCAGTGCTAGTCGGACAGGGGGCGTGGAGGGCTACACCTTC.

V and J are TRBV5-1 and TRBJ2-3; 9 bases map to TRBD1. From germline, CDR1 is SGHRS and CDR2 YFSETQ. J was trimmed by 2 bases and V by 4 bases; bases with no gene match: 5. CDR3 length: 15 amino acids. The CDR3 DNA follows: TGCGCCAGCAGCCAACAGGGGGCGCCCACAGATACGCAGTATTTT. This codes for CASSQQGAPTDTQYF.

CDR3 DNA: TGCGCCAGCAGCCACCCAGCAGGGGGGCCCAACGAGCAGTACTTC. Protein product: CASSHPAGGPNEQYF. The genes are TRBV4-1 and TRBJ2-7; D perhaps matches TRBD1 (7 bases). V dropped 3 bases and J dropped 5 bases, with 17 bases sitting between them. The CDR3 is made up of 15 amino acids. Germline CDR1 MGHRA, CDR2 YSYEKL.